These T cell receptor beta chains were read from a single sample in a study of a mutant IDH1 vaccine in newly diagnosed glioma. TCRdb keeps only in-frame clones here, not all; method: immunoSEQ multiplex PCR. Among tens of thousands of clones listed, 85% to 90% were seen once. Their specific antigens are unknown. Specimen: PBMCs, collected from a glioma patient whose treatment included an IDH1 peptide vaccine. The receptors were sampled from a woman in her forties or fifties with glioma. Both conserved end residues are part of each CDR3. D genes are given only for firm matches. For some rows the clone size is stated as once, few or many, or as a class when expanded; others skip it.

v_call: TRBV27
j_call: TRBJ1-5
clone_size: NA
cdr3_length: 15
d_call: NA
cdr3_nt: TGTGCCAGCAGTTTGCAGTGGGGGGGGAATCAGCCCCAGCATTTT
cdr3_aa: CASSLQWGGNQPQHF

v_call: TRBV19
j_call: TRBJ2-1
clone_size: NA
cdr3_length: 12
d_call: NA
cdr3_nt: TGTGCCAGTAGTAGAATTCGCAATGAGCAGTTCTTC
cdr3_aa: CASSRIRNEQFF

v_call: TRBV11-3
j_call: TRBJ1-1
clone_size: NA
cdr3_length: 13
d_call: NA
cdr3_nt: TGTGCCAGCAGCCGTCGGATGAACACTGAAGCTTTCTTT
cdr3_aa: CASSRRMNTEAFF

v_call: TRBV11-3
j_call: TRBJ2-7
clone_size: NA
cdr3_length: 16
d_call: NA
cdr3_nt: TGTGCCAGCAGCTTAGCGGGCAACAGATCCAGCTACGAGCAGTACTTC
cdr3_aa: CASSLAGNRSSYEQYF

v_call: TRBV2
j_call: TRBJ2-7
clone_size: NA
cdr3_length: 14
d_call: NA
cdr3_nt: TGTGCCAGCAGTGGGGACGGGGTCTTCCACGAGCAGTACTTC
cdr3_aa: CASSGDGVFHEQYF

v_call: TRBV11-2
j_call: TRBJ2-7
clone_size: NA
cdr3_length: 12
d_call: NA
cdr3_nt: TGTGCCAGCAGCTTACAGGGGTCCGAGCAGTACTTC
cdr3_aa: CASSLQGSEQYF

v_call: TRBV6-1
j_call: TRBJ1-3
clone_size: NA
cdr3_length: 15
d_call: NA
cdr3_nt: TGTGCCAGCAGGGGGACACGACTCTCTGGAAACACCATATATTTT
cdr3_aa: CASRGTRLSGNTIYF

v_call: TRBV6-1
j_call: TRBJ2-7
clone_size: NA
cdr3_length: 14
d_call: NA
cdr3_nt: TGTGCCAGCAGTGAAGAGAGAGGCGCCTACGAGCAGTACTTC
cdr3_aa: CASSEERGAYEQYF

v_call: TRBV15
j_call: TRBJ2-2
clone_size: NA
cdr3_length: 18
d_call: NA
cdr3_nt: TGTGCCACCAGCAGAGATGACGGAAACAGAGCGAACACCGGGGAGCTGTTTTTT
cdr3_aa: CATSRDDGNRANTGELFF

v_call: TRBV28
j_call: TRBJ1-1
clone_size: few
cdr3_length: 12
d_call: NA
cdr3_nt: TGTGCCAGCAGTACCGGGGGGACTGAAGCTTTCTTT
cdr3_aa: CASSTGGTEAFF

v_call: TRBV28
j_call: TRBJ1-6
clone_size: NA
cdr3_length: 15
d_call: NA
cdr3_nt: TGTGCCAGCAGTTTAGAGGGTTTCGGTAATTCACCCCTCCACTTT
cdr3_aa: CASSLEGFGNSPLHF

v_call: TRBV6-4
j_call: TRBJ1-3
clone_size: NA
cdr3_length: 22
d_call: TRBD1
cdr3_nt: TGTGCCAGCAGTGACCCGGAAGCCGACGTCCGGACAGGGAACCTGACCCAGGACACCATATATTTT
cdr3_aa: CASSDPEADVRTGNLTQDTIYF

v_call: TRBV10-3
j_call: TRBJ2-5
clone_size: once
cdr3_length: 13
d_call: NA
cdr3_nt: TGTGCCATCAGTGACGCAGGGCAAGAGACCCAGTACTTC
cdr3_aa: CAISDAGQETQYF

v_call: TRBV5-4
j_call: TRBJ1-1
clone_size: few
cdr3_length: 15
d_call: NA
cdr3_nt: TGTGCCAGCAGCACCAGGGTTGTAGGGAACACTGAAGCTTTCTTT
cdr3_aa: CASSTRVVGNTEAFF

v_call: TRBV7-3
j_call: TRBJ2-1
clone_size: NA
cdr3_length: 16
d_call: TRBD2
cdr3_nt: TGTGCCAGCAGCGATTCGGGACTAGCGGGTCACAATGAGCAGTTCTTC
cdr3_aa: CASSDSGLAGHNEQFF

v_call: TRBV19
j_call: TRBJ1-4
clone_size: NA
cdr3_length: 15
d_call: NA
cdr3_nt: TGTGCCAGTAGCTTCCTAGACAGGTGGAATGAAAAACTGTTTTTT
cdr3_aa: CASSFLDRWNEKLFF

v_call: TRBV4-1
j_call: TRBJ2-3
clone_size: once
cdr3_length: 16
d_call: NA
cdr3_nt: TGCGCCAGCAGCCAATGGCTAAGCGGGCTGACAGATACGCAGTATTTT
cdr3_aa: CASSQWLSGLTDTQYF

v_call: TRBV30
j_call: TRBJ1-3
clone_size: NA
cdr3_length: 15
d_call: TRBD1
cdr3_nt: TGTGCCTGGAGTTCCCCGGGACAGGGAAGGAACACCATATATTTT
cdr3_aa: CAWSSPGQGRNTIYF

v_call: TRBV5-1
j_call: TRBJ2-1
clone_size: once
cdr3_length: 15
d_call: TRBD1
cdr3_nt: TGCGCCAGCAGCTTGGGACAGGGGGCAGGCAATGAGCAGTTCTTC
cdr3_aa: CASSLGQGAGNEQFF

v_call: TRBV27
j_call: TRBJ1-5
clone_size: once
cdr3_length: 13
d_call: NA
cdr3_nt: TGTGCCAGCAGTTTGGGGGGCGATCAGCCCCAGCATTTT
cdr3_aa: CASSLGGDQPQHF

v_call: TRBV5-1
j_call: TRBJ2-1
clone_size: NA
cdr3_length: 12
d_call: TRBD2
cdr3_nt: TGCGCCAGCGGGACTACGAACAATGAGCAGTTCTTC
cdr3_aa: CASGTTNNEQFF

v_call: TRBV6-5
j_call: TRBJ2-7
clone_size: NA
cdr3_length: 13
d_call: NA
cdr3_nt: TGTGCCAGCACATCTGACGCCTTCTACGAGCAGTACTTC
cdr3_aa: CASTSDAFYEQYF

v_call: TRBV19
j_call: TRBJ1-5
clone_size: NA
cdr3_length: 16
d_call: TRBD1
cdr3_nt: TGTGCCAGTAGTATGCAAAGGACAGGGGGCAATCAGCCCCAGCATTTT
cdr3_aa: CASSMQRTGGNQPQHF

v_call: TRBV29-1
j_call: TRBJ1-3
clone_size: NA
cdr3_length: 17
d_call: NA
cdr3_nt: TGCAGCGTTGTCCTTTCTCCCCCGGGTGGTCCTGGAAACACCATATATTTT
cdr3_aa: CSVVLSPPGGPGNTIYF

v_call: TRBV9
j_call: TRBJ2-1
clone_size: once
cdr3_length: 16
d_call: TRBD2
cdr3_nt: TGTGCCAGCAGCGTATCGGGGACTAGCGTGTCGAATGAGCAGTTCTTC
cdr3_aa: CASSVSGTSVSNEQFF

v_call: TRBV6-1
j_call: TRBJ1-2
clone_size: NA
cdr3_length: 14
d_call: NA
cdr3_nt: TGTGCCAGCAGCCGTACAGGGCTAAACTATGGCTACACCTTC
cdr3_aa: CASSRTGLNYGYTF

v_call: TRBV30
j_call: TRBJ2-3
clone_size: NA
cdr3_length: 15
d_call: TRBD2
cdr3_nt: TGTGCCTGGAGTGTCGGCGGGAGTAGGGCAGATACGCAGTATTTT
cdr3_aa: CAWSVGGSRADTQYF

v_call: TRBV15
j_call: TRBJ2-2
clone_size: NA
cdr3_length: 16
d_call: NA
cdr3_nt: TGTGCCACCAGCAGAGAGGAATTTTTGAACACCGGGGAGCTGTTTTTT
cdr3_aa: CATSREEFLNTGELFF

v_call: TRBV7-6
j_call: TRBJ2-7
clone_size: once
cdr3_length: 14
d_call: TRBD1
cdr3_nt: TGTGCCAGCAGCTTACAGGGGGAGAACTACGAGCAGTACTTC
cdr3_aa: CASSLQGENYEQYF

v_call: TRBV28
j_call: TRBJ1-1
clone_size: NA
cdr3_length: 15
d_call: NA
cdr3_nt: TGTGCCAGCAGCAGCTGGGGGCAGGGACGGACTGAAGCTTTCTTT
cdr3_aa: CASSSWGQGRTEAFF

v_call: TRBV30
j_call: TRBJ2-3
clone_size: NA
cdr3_length: 14
d_call: NA
cdr3_nt: TGTGCCTGGAGGTGGGGGGTGGGCACAGATACGCAGTATTTT
cdr3_aa: CAWRWGVGTDTQYF

v_call: TRBV29-1
j_call: TRBJ2-1
clone_size: NA
cdr3_length: 14
d_call: NA
cdr3_nt: TGCAGCGTTTCCGGACATAACAAGCACAATGAGCAGTTCTTC
cdr3_aa: CSVSGHNKHNEQFF

v_call: TRBV30
j_call: TRBJ1-5
clone_size: NA
cdr3_length: 14
d_call: NA
cdr3_nt: TGTGCCTGGAGTAAAGGACAATTGATCCAGCCCCAGCATTTT
cdr3_aa: CAWSKGQLIQPQHF

v_call: TRBV27
j_call: TRBJ1-2
clone_size: NA
cdr3_length: 18
d_call: TRBD1
cdr3_nt: TGTGCCAGCAGTTCCTCCGGGACAGGAATGGGGAATCGCTATGGCTACACCTTC
cdr3_aa: CASSSSGTGMGNRYGYTF

v_call: TRBV5-1
j_call: TRBJ2-3
clone_size: NA
cdr3_length: 12
d_call: NA
cdr3_nt: TGCGCCAGCAGCTTGGACACAGATACGCAGTATTTT
cdr3_aa: CASSLDTDTQYF

v_call: TRBV6-5
j_call: TRBJ2-7
clone_size: NA
cdr3_length: 15
d_call: TRBD2
cdr3_nt: TGTGCCAGCAGTTGGACTAGCAGTTCTTCTTACGAGCAGTACTTC
cdr3_aa: CASSWTSSSSYEQYF

v_call: TRBV7-8
j_call: TRBJ1-5
clone_size: NA
cdr3_length: 16
d_call: NA
cdr3_nt: TGTGCCAGCAGCTCAGCAGGGGTTTGGAGCAATCAGCCCCAGCATTTT
cdr3_aa: CASSSAGVWSNQPQHF

v_call: TRBV6-5
j_call: TRBJ2-7
clone_size: NA
cdr3_length: 15
d_call: NA
cdr3_nt: TGTGCCAGCAGACCCTCTGGCACCACCTCCTACGAGCAGTACTTC
cdr3_aa: CASRPSGTTSYEQYF

v_call: TRBV6-5
j_call: TRBJ2-1
clone_size: NA
cdr3_length: 14
d_call: TRBD2
cdr3_nt: TGTGCCAGCAGATCTAGCGGGGGGTTGTATGAGCAGTTCTTC
cdr3_aa: CASRSSGGLYEQFF

v_call: TRBV7-2
j_call: TRBJ2-3
clone_size: NA
cdr3_length: 12
d_call: NA
cdr3_nt: TGTGCCAGCAGCTCCCGCACAGATACGCAGTATTTT
cdr3_aa: CASSSRTDTQYF

v_call: TRBV7-8
j_call: TRBJ2-5
clone_size: NA
cdr3_length: 15
d_call: NA
cdr3_nt: TGTGCCAGCAGCCCCAACCCAGGGGCCGAAGAGACCCAGTACTTC
cdr3_aa: CASSPNPGAEETQYF

v_call: TRBV4-1
j_call: TRBJ2-4
clone_size: NA
cdr3_length: 17
d_call: TRBD1
cdr3_nt: TGCGCCAGCAGCCAAGGGGACAGAAATCTAGCCAAAAACATTCAGTACTTC
cdr3_aa: CASSQGDRNLAKNIQYF

v_call: TRBV10-3
j_call: TRBJ1-5
clone_size: few
cdr3_length: 14
d_call: TRBD1
cdr3_nt: TGTGCCATCAGTGGTGCAGGGGGGTATCAGCCCCAGCATTTT
cdr3_aa: CAISGAGGYQPQHF

v_call: TRBV9
j_call: TRBJ2-7
clone_size: NA
cdr3_length: 15
d_call: NA
cdr3_nt: TGTGCCAGCAGCGTAGGGGGGGCCTCCTCCTACGAGCAGTACTTC
cdr3_aa: CASSVGGASSYEQYF

v_call: TRBV5-1
j_call: TRBJ1-3
clone_size: NA
cdr3_length: 17
d_call: NA
cdr3_nt: TGCGCCAGCAGCCCGTATGGGGCTTTGGAGTCTGGAAACACCATATATTTT
cdr3_aa: CASSPYGALESGNTIYF

v_call: TRBV13
j_call: TRBJ1-3
clone_size: NA
cdr3_length: 16
d_call: TRBD1
cdr3_nt: TGTGCCAGCAGTTCGGCCGGGACAGGGTCTGGAAACACCATATATTTT
cdr3_aa: CASSSAGTGSGNTIYF

v_call: TRBV5-6
j_call: TRBJ2-5
clone_size: NA
cdr3_length: 13
d_call: NA
cdr3_nt: TGTGCCAGCAGCTTGTATCGGCAAGAGACCCAGTACTTC
cdr3_aa: CASSLYRQETQYF

v_call: TRBV5-8
j_call: TRBJ1-2
clone_size: NA
cdr3_length: 14
d_call: NA
cdr3_nt: TGTGCCAGCAGCTTGACGAGGGCCGGGGATGGCTACACCTTC
cdr3_aa: CASSLTRAGDGYTF